The present TCR beta chain was sequenced within a study of blood T cell repertoires in COVID-19. Study-level background: Samples of COVID-19 (acute and convalescent) were obtained from the United States, Italy and Spain.

Trimming pared 4 bases from V and 5 bases from J, leaving 10 bases between. The CDR3 totals 12 residues. Germline lookup yields CDR1 SGHRS and CDR2 YFSETQ. Here immunoSEQ multiplex PCR was the method, and the copy in TCRdb shows in-frame clones only, minus some. The table lists roughly 200,000 clones, 80% to 90% of them singletons. Sequencing input: PBMCs or T cells enriched from blood (not recorded which). This receptor was taken from a woman between 50 and 59 years old in a cohort exposed to, infected with or recovered from COVID-19 (not recorded which). The chain uses TRBV5-1 and TRBJ2-7, with D unclear. In DNA form, the CDR3 reads TGCGCCAGCAGCCTGAGGTTACACGAGCAGTACTTC. This sequence encodes CASSLRLHEQYF.